Following are 20 T cell receptor beta chains from one sample sequenced in a study of molecular identifiers for immune sequencing clone quantification listed by TCRdb under 2018. Library prep was done by PCR. Sequenced using an Illumina HiSeq 4000. TCRdb trimmed public reads at Q25 via fastp, called clones via MiXCR and kept in-frame beta chains. Every CDR3 protein is listed once, alongside the most common genes and DNA of its rows. This sample gives around 480,000 distinct CDR3 sequences in total; about a fifth of them show up just once. Of the sample, around 0.84% is held by the ten largest clones. Sequencing was performed on naive CD8+ T cells from blood, with Jurkat cell RNA spiked in. The cell subset or site label corresponds to: FACS-sorted CD8+CD4-CCR7+CD45RA+ naive T cells. These receptors originate from a human donor in good health. Some libraries in this study had Jurkat cell RNA spiked in.

There are many counts of this clonotype. This chain uses TRBV14 with TRBJ1-1; TRBD1 agrees at 7 bases. This CDR3 comprises 14 residues. Germline V gene lookup returns CDR1 SGHDN and CDR2 FVKESK. V lost 1 base to trimming and J lost 4 bases; unmatched junction nucleotides: 3. CDR3 amino acids: CASSQAAGGTEAFF. The CDR3 DNA sequence: TGTGCCAGCAGCCAAGCTGCAGGGGGCACTGAAGCTTTCTTT.

This clonotype showed up just a few times. V is TRBV12-3 or TRBV12-4 and J is TRBJ2-1; 8 bases map to TRBD2. This CDR3 is 14 amino acids long. V lost 6 bases to trimming and J lost 8 bases; unmatched junction nucleotides: 9. The CDR3 reads CASSPGLAVDEQFF. The CDR3 bases are TGTGCCAGCAGCCCCGGACTAGCAGTGGATGAGCAGTTCTTC.

This chain joins TRBV5-1 and TRBJ1-4; 7 bases align to TRBD1. CDR1 and CDR2 from the germline V gene are SGHRS and YFSETQ. V lost 2 bases and J lost 11; bases outside the gene matches: 21. This CDR3 is built from 18 residues. Written as DNA, the CDR3 is TGCGCCAGCAGCTTTAACAGGGGCGACTTTCGACCTCCTTGGAAACTGTTTTTT. It codes for CASSFNRGDFRPPWKLFF. The complete variable domain, with remaining parts taken from reference TRBV5-1 and TRBJ1-4, reads KAGVTQTPRYLIKTRGQQVTLSCSPISGHRSVSWYQQTPGQGLQFLFEYFSETQRNKGNFPGRFSGRQFSNSRSEMNVSTLELGDSALYLCASSFNRGDFRPPWKLFFGSGTQLSVL.

This clonotype was picked up many times. The J gene is TRBJ2-3, the V gene TRBV9, with 9 positions matching TRBD2. The germline gives CDR1 SGDLS, CDR2 YYNGEE. This CDR3 is 16 amino acids long. Trimming removed 0 bases from V and 6 bases from J; junction bases left unmatched: 8. CDR3 coding DNA: TGTGCCAGCAGCGTAGAGGGGCGGGGGGGATTCGATACGCAGTATTTT. Protein: CASSVEGRGGFDTQYF.

This clonotype was counted at least ten times. This chain joins TRBV28 and TRBJ2-4; D is uncertain. The V end lost 6 bases, the J end lost 0 bases, and 12 bases lay between the germline ends. The V gene's germline CDR1 is MDHEN and CDR2 SYDVKM. This CDR3 comprises 15 residues. DNA for the CDR3: TGTGCCAGCAGAACTCTCGACCGAGCCAAAAACATTCAGTACTTC. This codes for CASRTLDRAKNIQYF. The full variable domain, its missing parts supplied by reference TRBV28 and TRBJ2-4, is DVKVTQSSRYLVKRTGEKVFLECVQDMDHENMFWYRQDPGLGLRLIYFSYDVKMKEKGDIPEGYSVSREKKERFSLILESASTNQTSMYLCASRTLDRAKNIQYFGAGTRLSVL.

This clonotype has only a few counts. The chain couples TRBV19 to TRBJ2-2; TRBD2 is a possible D gene (6 bases). The germline V and J ends were trimmed by 5 bases and 4 bases, with 11 bases remaining between them. From germline, CDR1 is LNHDA and CDR2 SQIVND (reference sequence). The CDR3 is 14 amino acids. The CDR3 sequence is CASSPGVGTGELFF. In DNA, the CDR3 is TGTGCCAGTAGTCCGGGGGTTGGCACCGGGGAGCTGTTTTTT.

In its sample, this clonotype was seen a few times. Given a much more abundant clone one base away, this may be a read error. This chain joins TRBV14 and TRBJ1-2; D uncertain. Germline lookup yields CDR1 SGHDN and CDR2 FVKESK. This CDR3 is built from 14 residues. CDR3 protein: CASSQDRINYGHTF. CDR3 coding DNA: TGTGCCAGCAGCCAAGATCGGATAAACTATGGCCACACCTTC.

This clonotype was found a few times. The chain carries TRBV7-9 and TRBJ2-3; 12 bases are shared with TRBD2. Germline CDR1 is SEHNR and CDR2 is FQNEAQ (reference sequence). V dropped 2 bases and J dropped 4; count of bases not matched to a gene: 7. The CDR3 loop spans 17 amino acids. CDR3: CASSLITSGGFADTQYF. DNA for the CDR3: TGTGCCAGCAGCTTAATAACTAGCGGGGGGTTCGCAGATACGCAGTATTTT.

The rearrangement uses TRBV19 and TRBJ2-2, with D maybe TRBD2 (5 bases). CDR3 length: 16 residues. V gave up 3 bases and J gave up 0 bases, with 11 bases separating them. CDR1 and CDR2 from the germline V gene are LNHDA and SQIVND (reference sequence). The chain's CDR3 is CASSIGGIANTGELFF. The CDR3 coding sequence is TGTGCCAGTAGTATTGGAGGAATCGCGAACACCGGGGAGCTGTTTTTT.

In this sample, this clonotype turned up many times. CDR3 DNA: TGCGCCAGCAGCTCCGGGACAGGGCAAGGTAGCAATCAGCCCCAGCATTTT. Its protein is CASSSGTGQGSNQPQHF. The chain links TRBV5-1 to TRBJ1-5; 9 bases are shared with TRBD1. The CDR3 has 17 amino acids. The germline V gene encodes CDR1 SGHRS and CDR2 YFSETQ. The V and J ends lost 3 bases and 0 bases, in that order; junction bases with no gene match: 7.

This clonotype was recorded many times. The chain's CDR3 is CASSLGLELTDTQYF. The CDR3 DNA reads TGTGCCAGCAGCTTAGGATTAGAGTTAACAGATACGCAGTATTTT. V and J are TRBV7-2 and TRBJ2-3, with D hard to call. Trimming stripped 1 base from V and 3 bases from J, with 11 bases between. The CDR3 runs to 15 residues. The V gene's germline CDR1 is SGHTA and CDR2 FQGNSA.

This clonotype has a count of ten or more. The J gene is TRBJ2-7, the V gene TRBV28; D is perhaps TRBD2 (5 bases). The CDR3 is 17 residues long. The V end was cut by 3 bases, the J end by 0 bases, with 18 bases between. Germline V CDR1 and CDR2: MDHEN, SYDVKM. DNA of the CDR3: TGTGCCAGCAGTTTCATGGGCCTAGCTGATAGCTCCTACGAGCAGTACTTC. Translation: CASSFMGLADSSYEQYF.

This clonotype occurred many times. This chain links TRBV7-9 with TRBJ2-2; no clear D gene. The CDR3 covers 16 residues. V was trimmed by 5 bases and J by 3 bases, leaving 16 bases between them. Germline V gives CDR1 SEHNR, CDR2 FQNEAQ (reference sequence). CDR3 coding DNA: TGTGCCAGCAGCATTTCTGCTCGGAGTTACACCGGGGAGCTGTTTTTT. Its translation: CASSISARSYTGELFF.

The chain has TRBV29-1 and TRBJ1-2; 8 positions agree with TRBD1. The germline gives CDR1 SQVTM, CDR2 ANQGSEA. The CDR3 covers 13 residues. The V gene end was trimmed by 5 bases and the J gene end by 3 bases; junction bases not matched to a gene: 5. The CDR3 bases are TGCAGCGTTACAGGGGGTAAGGACTATGGCTACACCTTC. Its protein product is CSVTGGKDYGYTF.

This clonotype occurred many times. The chain combines TRBV13 with TRBJ2-1; 8 bases fit TRBD1. J lost 15 bases, V lost 3 bases, and 16 bases had no gene match. This CDR3 is 15 amino acids long. Germline V gives CDR1 PRHDT, CDR2 FYEKMQ (reference sequence). CDR3 sequence (DNA): TGTGCCAGCAGCTTCGTCGGACAGGGCAGGACCGGGAGGTTCTTC. Translated, it gives CASSFVGQGRTGRFF.

This clonotype occurred once. A read error may account for a junction end that differs from germline. The V call is TRBV4-1, the J call TRBJ1-3; 12 bases align to TRBD1. CDR3 length: 17 residues. Germline values: CDR1 MGHRA, CDR2 YSYEKL. The CDR3 DNA sequence: TGCGCCAGCAGCCCACCGGGACAGGGGGCCTCTGGAAACATCATATATTTT. This gives the protein CASSPPGQGASGNIIYF.

This clonotype was detected many times. J is TRBJ1-1 and V is TRBV28; D is perhaps TRBD1 (5 bases). There are 14 residues in the CDR3. Germline V gives CDR1 MDHEN, CDR2 SYDVKM. V lost 7 bases and J 4 bases, leaving 16 bases between the germline ends. The CDR3 reads CASKTGGEGTEAFF. The DNA of the CDR3 is TGTGCCAGCAAAACCGGGGGGGAGGGCACTGAAGCTTTCTTT.

V and J are TRBV5-1 and TRBJ1-5, with TRBD1 identical over 9 bases. The CDR3 extends over 15 amino acids. CDR1 is SGHRS and CDR2 is YFSETQ in the germline V gene. J gave up 10 bases and V 0 bases, and 8 bases lay outside the gene matches. The CDR3 DNA reads as TGCGCCAGCAGCTTGGGGGACAGGGAGAGGGATCCCCAGCATTTT. The encoded protein is CASSLGDRERDPQHF. Based on the CDR3 plus reference TRBV5-1 and TRBJ1-5, the full variable domain is KAGVTQTPRYLIKTRGQQVTLSCSPISGHRSVSWYQQTPGQGLQFLFEYFSETQRNKGNFPGRFSGRQFSNSRSEMNVSTLELGDSALYLCASSLGDRERDPQHFGDGTRLSIL.

This sequence joins TRBV10-3 and TRBJ2-1, with no clear D. CDR1 is ENHRY and CDR2 is SYGVKD in the germline V gene. This CDR3 is built from 12 residues. Trimming shortened V by 0 bases and J by 9 bases, and 6 bases separated the two germline ends. The chain's CDR3 is CAISESKLEQFF. The CDR3 coding sequence is TGTGCCATCAGTGAGTCGAAGCTTGAGCAGTTCTTC.

With regard to this clonotype: The CDR3 carries no conserved terminal phenylalanine or tryptophan, so it likely arises from a read error. The chain employs TRBV7-9 and TRBJ2-3; no firm D call. V gave up 1 base and J gave up 5 bases, with 4 bases separating them. This CDR3 spans 12 amino acids. Germline-derived CDR1 and CDR2 are SEHNR and FQNEAQ (reference sequence). The chain's CDR3 is CASSLVVDTQYL. In nucleotides, the CDR3 is TGTGCCAGCAGCTTAGTTGTAGATACGCAGTATCTT.